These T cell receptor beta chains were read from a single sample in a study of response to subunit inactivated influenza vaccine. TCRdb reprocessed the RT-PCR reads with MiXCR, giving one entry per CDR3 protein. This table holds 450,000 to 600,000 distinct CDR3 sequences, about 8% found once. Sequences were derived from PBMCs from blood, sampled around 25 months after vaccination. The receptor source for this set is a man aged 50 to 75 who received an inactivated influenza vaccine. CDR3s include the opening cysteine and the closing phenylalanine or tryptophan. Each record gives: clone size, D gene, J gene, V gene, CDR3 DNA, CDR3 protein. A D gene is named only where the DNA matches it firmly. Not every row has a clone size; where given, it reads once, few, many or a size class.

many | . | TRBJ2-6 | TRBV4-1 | TGCGCCAGCAGCCAAGGACTGGCTGGGGCCAACGTCCTGACTTTC | CASSQGLAGANVLTF
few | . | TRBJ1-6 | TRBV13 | TGTGCCAGCAGCCCTGGGAGCTATTCACCCCTCCACTTT | CASSPGSYSPLHF
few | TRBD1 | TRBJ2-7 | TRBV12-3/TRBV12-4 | TGTGCCAGTCTACAGGACAGGGCGCCCTACGAGCAGTACTTC | CASLQDRAPYEQYF
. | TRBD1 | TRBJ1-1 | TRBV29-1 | TGCAGCGCGGGATTACAGGGGGCCTTTACTGAAGCTTTCTTT | CSAGLQGAFTEAFF
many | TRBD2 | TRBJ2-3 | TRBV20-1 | TGCAGTGCTAGAGGCGGGGGGAACACAGATACGCAGTATTTT | CSARGGGNTDTQYF
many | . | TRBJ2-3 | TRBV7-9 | TGTGCCAGCAGCTTGTATATGTATACGCAGTATTTT | CASSLYMYTQYF
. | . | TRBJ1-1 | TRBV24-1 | TGTGCCACCAGTGACAATAGGGACGGGAACACTGAAGCTTTCTTT | CATSDNRDGNTEAFF
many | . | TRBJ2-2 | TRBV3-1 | TGTGCCAGCAGCCAACCCGTAGGTACCGGGGAGCTGTTTTTT | CASSQPVGTGELFF
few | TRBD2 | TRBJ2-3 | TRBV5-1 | TGCGCCAGCAGCTACTCTAGCGGGGGGGGCACAGATACGCAGTATTTT | CASSYSSGGGTDTQYF
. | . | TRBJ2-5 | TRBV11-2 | TGTGCCAGCAGCCCCCCCTCCGGGGGAAGAGAGACCCAGTACTTC | CASSPPSGGRETQYF
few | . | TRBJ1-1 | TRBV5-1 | TGCGCCAGCAGCCCCGAATATGGGGGGGTTTCTGAAGCTTTCTTT | CASSPEYGGVSEAFF
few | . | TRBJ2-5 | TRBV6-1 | TGTGCCAGCAGGGCGGGACGGTCGGTGAAGACCCAGTACTTC | CASRAGRSVKTQYF
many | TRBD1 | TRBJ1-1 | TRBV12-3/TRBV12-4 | TGTGCCAGCAGTTTACTCGGCAGGGGGGTGGCTGAAGCTTTCTTT | CASSLLGRGVAEAFF
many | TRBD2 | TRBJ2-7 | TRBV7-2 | TGTGCCAGCAGCTTCCAGCGGGGGGCCTACGAGCAGTACTTC | CASSFQRGAYEQYF
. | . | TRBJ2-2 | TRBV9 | TGTGCCAGCAGCGGAGGCCCCGGGGAGCTGTTTTTT | CASSGGPGELFF
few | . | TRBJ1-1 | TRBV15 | TGTGCCACCAGCAGAGGGGGGTCGGCTGAAGCTTTCTTT | CATSRGGSAEAFF
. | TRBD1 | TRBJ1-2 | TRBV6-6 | TGTGCCAGTCTCGGAGGACAGGATGGCTACACCTTC | CASLGGQDGYTF
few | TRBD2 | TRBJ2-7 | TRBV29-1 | TGCAGCGTTGTAGGTTTAGCGGGAGGGCCGCCTTCCTACGAGCAGTACTTC | CSVVGLAGGPPSYEQYF
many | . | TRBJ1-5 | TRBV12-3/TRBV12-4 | TGTGCCAGCAGCCCTGACCGTCAGCCCCAGCATTTT | CASSPDRQPQHF
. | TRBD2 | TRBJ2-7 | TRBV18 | TGTGCCAGCTCACCAACGGGACTAGCGGGAGTCGAGCAGTACTTC | CASSPTGLAGVEQYF